Listed below are T cell receptor beta chains from one sample, sequenced in a study of cytomegalovirus exposure and HLA in healthy donors. Only in-frame clones appear in the TCRdb table, and some are missing; sequencing was by immunoSEQ multiplex PCR. The data hold around 150,000 clones, with 80% observed a single time. The specimen sequenced was PBMCs. These receptor sequences come from a man aged 18-30 years in good health and CMV-seropositive. CDR3s include the opening cysteine and the closing phenylalanine or tryptophan. D genes are given only for firm matches. Not all rows give a size; the values are once, few, many and, for expanded clones, a class.

D: -; J: TRBJ2-7; V: TRBV4-1; size: -; length: 16; DNA: TGCGCCAGCAGCCAAGTCGGGCAGGGGCTCTCCTACGAGCAGTACTTC; CDR3: CASSQVGQGLSYEQYF
D: -; J: TRBJ1-1; V: TRBV27; size: -; length: 14; DNA: TGTGCCAGCAGTTTCCTAGGAAAGAACACTGAAGCTTTCTTT; CDR3: CASSFLGKNTEAFF
D: TRBD1; J: TRBJ1-2; V: TRBV27; size: -; length: 18; DNA: TGTGCCAGCAGTTTATCGGGTAAACAGGGGTCAGCTAACTATGGCTACACCTTC; CDR3: CASSLSGKQGSANYGYTF
D: TRBD1; J: TRBJ1-4; V: TRBV7-2; size: -; length: 17; DNA: TGTGCCAGCAGCTTAGGGACAGGGTGGCTTTCTAATGAAAAACTGTTTTTT; CDR3: CASSLGTGWLSNEKLFF
D: -; J: TRBJ1-1; V: TRBV11-2; size: -; length: 13; DNA: TGTGCCAGCAGCTCCCTCTTGTCCACTGAAGCTTTCTTT; CDR3: CASSSLLSTEAFF
D: TRBD2; J: TRBJ2-4; V: TRBV7-2; size: -; length: 15; DNA: TGTGCCAGCAGCCCGGGGGGGAGCGTCGGGGACATTCAGTACTTC; CDR3: CASSPGGSVGDIQYF
D: -; J: TRBJ1-5; V: TRBV15; size: few; length: 14; DNA: TGTGCCACCAGCAGAGAGAAGGGGTTCCAGCCCCAGCATTTT; CDR3: CATSREKGFQPQHF
D: TRBD1; J: TRBJ1-3; V: TRBV29-1; size: -; length: 15; DNA: TGCAGCGGCGCTACCACAGGGGAATCTGGAAACACCATATATTTT; CDR3: CSGATTGESGNTIYF
D: -; J: TRBJ2-1; V: TRBV19; size: -; length: 12; DNA: TGTGCCAGTAGTATCCTAGCCCATGAGCAGTTCTTC; CDR3: CASSILAHEQFF
D: -; J: TRBJ1-1; V: TRBV6-6; size: once; length: 15; DNA: TGTGCCAGCAGTTACCCAAGGACAGCAGAGAGCGAAGCTTTCTTT; CDR3: CASSYPRTAESEAFF
D: -; J: TRBJ2-1; V: TRBV29-1; size: -; length: 13; DNA: TGCAGCGTTGGCGGGATTTCCTACAATGAGCAGTTCTTC; CDR3: CSVGGISYNEQFF
D: TRBD2; J: TRBJ2-3; V: TRBV9; size: -; length: 15; DNA: TGTGCCAGCAGCGTAGCGGGGGGTGTAACAGATACGCAGTATTTT; CDR3: CASSVAGGVTDTQYF
D: TRBD1; J: TRBJ2-7; V: TRBV9; size: -; length: 16; DNA: TGTGCCAGCAGCGTAGCTACAAGACAGGGAGACTACGAGCAGTGCTTC; CDR3: CASSVATRQGDYEQCF
D: -; J: TRBJ1-6; V: TRBV28; size: -; length: 12; DNA: TGTGCCAGCACTTCAGGGAATTCACCCCTCCATTTT; CDR3: CASTSGNSPLHF
D: -; J: TRBJ2-3; V: TRBV30; size: -; length: 12; DNA: TGTGCCTGGGCCGGAGGCACAGATACGCAGTATTTT; CDR3: CAWAGGTDTQYF
D: -; J: TRBJ2-5; V: TRBV5-4; size: -; length: 14; DNA: TGTGCCAGCAGCTCGGTGGAGGGGGGGGAGACCCAGTACTTC; CDR3: CASSSVEGGETQYF
D: -; J: TRBJ1-1; V: TRBV7-2; size: -; length: 12; DNA: TGTGCCAGCAGCGCTAACAGGGCTGAAGCTTTCTTT; CDR3: CASSANRAEAFF
D: TRBD1; J: TRBJ2-3; V: TRBV5-6; size: once; length: 15; DNA: TGTGCCAGCAGCTTGGTAGGGACAGACGCAGATACGCAGTATTTT; CDR3: CASSLVGTDADTQYF
D: -; J: TRBJ1-5; V: TRBV19; size: -; length: 14; DNA: TGTGCCAGCCGAAACGGGGGAACTAATCAGCCCCAGCATTTT; CDR3: CASRNGGTNQPQHF
D: -; J: TRBJ2-5; V: TRBV27; size: -; length: 14; DNA: TGTGCCAGCAGTTTACTTACATCCCCTGAGACCCAGTACTTC; CDR3: CASSLLTSPETQYF
D: -; J: TRBJ1-1; V: TRBV25-1; size: few; length: 13; DNA: TGTGCCAGCAGTGAAAAAACAGGGCGCGGAGCTTTCTTT; CDR3: CASSEKTGRGAFF
D: -; J: TRBJ2-1; V: TRBV9; size: -; length: 17; DNA: TGTGCCAGCAGCGTAGTTGTAGCCTCCTCTTTCTCCAATGAGCAGTTCTTC; CDR3: CASSVVVASSFSNEQFF
D: TRBD2; J: TRBJ2-4; V: TRBV11-2; size: -; length: 15; DNA: TGTGCCAGCAGCTTAGTGGGGGGGAGGTTGGACATTCAGTACTTC; CDR3: CASSLVGGRLDIQYF
D: TRBD1; J: TRBJ1-5; V: TRBV9; size: -; length: 14; DNA: TGTGCCAGCAGCTCGCAGGGGGCTGGGCAGCCCCAGCATTTT; CDR3: CASSSQGAGQPQHF
D: TRBD2; J: TRBJ2-7; V: TRBV14; size: -; length: 16; DNA: TGTGCCAGCAGCGTTGTAGCGGGAGGGACGACCTACGAGCAGTACTTC; CDR3: CASSVVAGGTTYEQYF
D: -; J: TRBJ2-7; V: TRBV13; size: -; length: 13; DNA: TGTGCCAGCAGTGAGGGCGGATCTTACGAGCAGTACTTC; CDR3: CASSEGGSYEQYF
D: -; J: TRBJ2-7; V: TRBV5-5; size: -; length: 13; DNA: TGTGCCAGCAGCTTGTTTCTTTCCTACGAGCAGTACTTC; CDR3: CASSLFLSYEQYF
D: -; J: TRBJ2-3; V: TRBV21-1; size: -; length: 14; DNA: TGTGCCAGACTCGGGACAGCGTCCACAGATACGCAGTATTTT; CDR3: CARLGTASTDTQYF
D: -; J: TRBJ1-5; V: TRBV18; size: -; length: 14; DNA: TGTGCCAGCTCACCGCGGCAGGGTGATCAGCCCCAGCATTTT; CDR3: CASSPRQGDQPQHF
D: TRBD2; J: TRBJ2-1; V: TRBV11-3; size: -; length: 17; DNA: TGTGCCAGCAGCCATTTAGCGGGAGTGGGGTTCGGCAATGAGCAGTTCTTC; CDR3: CASSHLAGVGFGNEQFF
D: -; J: TRBJ2-2; V: TRBV4-1; size: -; length: 17; DNA: TGCGCCAGCAGCCAAGTTCAAAGCGGGTCGACGTCCGGGGAGCTGTTTTTT; CDR3: CASSQVQSGSTSGELFF
D: -; J: TRBJ2-5; V: TRBV19; size: -; length: 14; DNA: TGTGCCAGTAGTACTTGGACAGCCCAAGAGACCCAGTACTTC; CDR3: CASSTWTAQETQYF
D: TRBD1; J: TRBJ2-7; V: TRBV30; size: -; length: 16; DNA: TGTGCCTGGAGTGCAAGACCCGGGACAGGGGGCTTCGAGCAGTACTTC; CDR3: CAWSARPGTGGFEQYF
D: -; J: TRBJ2-7; V: TRBV5-1; size: -; length: 15; DNA: TGCGCCAGCAGCTTGGAACGGGATAGTTCCTACGAGCAGTACTTC; CDR3: CASSLERDSSYEQYF
D: TRBD1; J: TRBJ1-5; V: TRBV7-9; size: -; length: 15; DNA: TGTGCCAGCAGCGCCGGGACAGGGTTTAGCCAGCCCCAGCATTTT; CDR3: CASSAGTGFSQPQHF
D: TRBD2; J: TRBJ2-7; V: TRBV5-4; size: once; length: 15; DNA: TGTGCCAGCAGCCAAGATAGTGGGGGGGCCTACGAGCAGTACTTC; CDR3: CASSQDSGGAYEQYF
D: -; J: TRBJ2-7; V: TRBV7-9; size: -; length: 13; DNA: TGTGCCAGCAGCTTAGTCAGGGAATTCGAGCAGTACTTC; CDR3: CASSLVREFEQYF
D: -; J: TRBJ1-1; V: TRBV19; size: once; length: 13; DNA: TGTGCCACCCAGAGAGGGATGAACACTGAAGCTTTCTTT; CDR3: CATQRGMNTEAFF
D: -; J: TRBJ1-1; V: TRBV7-9; size: few; length: 13; DNA: TGTGCCAGCAGCTTCGGGGGGGCCATTGAAGCTTTCTTT; CDR3: CASSFGGAIEAFF
D: -; J: TRBJ1-5; V: TRBV27; size: -; length: 13; DNA: TGTGCCAGCGGGGGGTTGAGCAATCAGCCCCAGCATTTT; CDR3: CASGGLSNQPQHF
D: -; J: TRBJ1-2; V: TRBV21-1; size: -; length: 20; DNA: TGTGCCAGCAGCAAAAGGGGGGGACAGGGGGTGTCCCCCAGTAACTATGGCTACACCTTC; CDR3: CASSKRGGQGVSPSNYGYTF
D: -; J: TRBJ1-1; V: TRBV5-1; size: -; length: 17; DNA: TGCGCCAGCAGCTCACCGGGGGGCCTCCTCGGGTCGACTGAAGCTTTCTTT; CDR3: CASSSPGGLLGSTEAFF
D: TRBD1; J: TRBJ1-2; V: TRBV9; size: once; length: 12; DNA: TGTGCCAGCAGCGGAGGGACAGGTTACTACACCTTC; CDR3: CASSGGTGYYTF